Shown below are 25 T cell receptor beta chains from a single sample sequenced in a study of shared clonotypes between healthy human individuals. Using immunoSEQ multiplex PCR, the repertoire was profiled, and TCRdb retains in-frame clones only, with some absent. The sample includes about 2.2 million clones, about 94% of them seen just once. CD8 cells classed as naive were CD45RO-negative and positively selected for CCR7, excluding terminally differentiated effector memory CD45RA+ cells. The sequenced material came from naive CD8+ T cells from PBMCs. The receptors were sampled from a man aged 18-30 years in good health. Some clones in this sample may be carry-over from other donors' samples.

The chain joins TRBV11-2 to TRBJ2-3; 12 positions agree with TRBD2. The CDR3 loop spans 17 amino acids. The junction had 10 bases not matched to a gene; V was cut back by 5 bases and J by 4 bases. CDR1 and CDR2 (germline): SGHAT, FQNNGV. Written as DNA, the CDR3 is TGTGCCAGCAGCGGGGTAGTGACTAGCGGGAGCCCAGATACGCAGTATTTT. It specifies CASSGVVTSGSPDTQYF. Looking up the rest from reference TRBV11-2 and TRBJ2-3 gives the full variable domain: EAGVAQSPRYKIIEKRQSVAFWCNPISGHATLYWYQQILGQGPKLLIQFQNNGVVDDSQLPKDRFSAERLKGVDSTLKIQPAKLEDSAVYLCASSGVVTSGSPDTQYFGPGTRLTVL.

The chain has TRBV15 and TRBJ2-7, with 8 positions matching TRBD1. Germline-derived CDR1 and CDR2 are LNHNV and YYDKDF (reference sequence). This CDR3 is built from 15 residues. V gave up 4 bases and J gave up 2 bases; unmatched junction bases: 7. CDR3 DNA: TGTGCCACCAGCATAACCGGGACAGGAGCCTACGAGCAGTACTTC. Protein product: CATSITGTGAYEQYF.

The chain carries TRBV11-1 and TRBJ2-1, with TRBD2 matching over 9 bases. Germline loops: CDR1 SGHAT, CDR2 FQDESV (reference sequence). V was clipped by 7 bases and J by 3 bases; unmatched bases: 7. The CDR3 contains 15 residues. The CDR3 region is CASTLISGSYNEQFF. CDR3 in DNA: TGTGCCAGCACCCTGATTAGCGGGAGCTACAATGAGCAGTTCTTC.

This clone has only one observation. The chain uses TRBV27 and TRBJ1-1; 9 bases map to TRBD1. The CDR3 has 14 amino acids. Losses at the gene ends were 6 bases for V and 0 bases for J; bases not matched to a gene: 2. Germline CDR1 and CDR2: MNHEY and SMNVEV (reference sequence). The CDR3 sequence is CASSGTGLNTEAFF. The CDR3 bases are TGTGCCAGCAGCGGGACAGGGTTGAACACTGAAGCTTTCTTT.

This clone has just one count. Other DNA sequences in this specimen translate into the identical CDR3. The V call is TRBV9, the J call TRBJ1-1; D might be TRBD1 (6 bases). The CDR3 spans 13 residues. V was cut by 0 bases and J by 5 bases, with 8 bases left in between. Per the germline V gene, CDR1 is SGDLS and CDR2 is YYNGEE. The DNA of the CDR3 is TGTGCCAGCAGCGTAGGGAGGGGGACTGAAGCTTTCTTT. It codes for CASSVGRGTEAFF.

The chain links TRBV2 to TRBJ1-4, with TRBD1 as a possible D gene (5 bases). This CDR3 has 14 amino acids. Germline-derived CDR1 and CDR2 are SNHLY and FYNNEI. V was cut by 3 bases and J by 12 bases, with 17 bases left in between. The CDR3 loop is CASSDAAYGGELFF. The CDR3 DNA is TGTGCCAGCAGTGATGCGGCATACGGGGGTGAACTGTTTTTT.

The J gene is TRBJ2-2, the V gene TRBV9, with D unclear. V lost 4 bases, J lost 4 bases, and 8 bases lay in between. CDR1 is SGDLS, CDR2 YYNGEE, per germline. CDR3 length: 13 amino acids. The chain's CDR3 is CASSYIGTGELFF. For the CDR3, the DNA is TGTGCCAGCAGCTATATAGGCACCGGGGAGCTGTTTTTT.

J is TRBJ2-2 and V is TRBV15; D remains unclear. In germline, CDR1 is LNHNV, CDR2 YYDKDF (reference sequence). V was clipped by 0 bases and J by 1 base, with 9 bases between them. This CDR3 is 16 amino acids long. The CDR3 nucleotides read TGTGCCACCAGCAGAGACGCCAGCTTGAACACCGGGGAGCTGTTTTTT. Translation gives CATSRDASLNTGELFF.

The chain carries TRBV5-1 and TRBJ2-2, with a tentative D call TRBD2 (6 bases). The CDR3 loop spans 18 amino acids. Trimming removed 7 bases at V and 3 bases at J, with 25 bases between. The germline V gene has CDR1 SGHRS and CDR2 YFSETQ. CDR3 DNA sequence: TGCGCCAGCCACCTTCCGGGCGGAGGGCCCGTCGACACCGGGGAGCTGTTTTTT. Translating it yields CASHLPGGGPVDTGELFF.

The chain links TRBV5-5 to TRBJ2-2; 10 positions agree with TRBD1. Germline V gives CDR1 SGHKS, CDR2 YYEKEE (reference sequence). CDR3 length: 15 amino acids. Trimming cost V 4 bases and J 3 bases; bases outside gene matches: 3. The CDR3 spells CASSVTGGDTGELFF. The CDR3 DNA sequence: TGTGCCAGCAGCGTGACAGGGGGCGACACCGGGGAGCTGTTTTTT.

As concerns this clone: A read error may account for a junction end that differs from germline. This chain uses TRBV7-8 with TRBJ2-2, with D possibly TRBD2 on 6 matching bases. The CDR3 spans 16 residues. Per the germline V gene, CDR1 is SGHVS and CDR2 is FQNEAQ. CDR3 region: CASNLRVTRIAGELFF. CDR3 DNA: TGTGCCAGCAACTTACGTGTGACTAGGATAGCCGGGGAGCTGTTTTTT.

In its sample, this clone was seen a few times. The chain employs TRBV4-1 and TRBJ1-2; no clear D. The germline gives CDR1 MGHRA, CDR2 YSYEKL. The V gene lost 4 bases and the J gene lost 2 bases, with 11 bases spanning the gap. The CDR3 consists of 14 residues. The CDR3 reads CASSLRDANYGYTF. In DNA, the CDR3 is TGCGCCAGCAGCCTCCGGGATGCCAACTATGGCTACACCTTC.

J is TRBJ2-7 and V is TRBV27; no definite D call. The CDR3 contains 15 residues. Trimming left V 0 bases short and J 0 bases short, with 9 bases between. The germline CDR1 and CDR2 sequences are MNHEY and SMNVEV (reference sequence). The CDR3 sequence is CASSLSIANSYEQYF. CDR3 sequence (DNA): TGTGCCAGCAGTTTATCGATCGCGAACTCCTACGAGCAGTACTTC.

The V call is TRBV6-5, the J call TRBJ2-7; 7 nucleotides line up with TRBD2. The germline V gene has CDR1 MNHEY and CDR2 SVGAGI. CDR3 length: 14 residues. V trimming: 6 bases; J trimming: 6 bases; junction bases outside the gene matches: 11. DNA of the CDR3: TGTGCCAGCAGCATGGTGCGGGGGAGCGGCGAGCAGTACTTC. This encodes CASSMVRGSGEQYF.

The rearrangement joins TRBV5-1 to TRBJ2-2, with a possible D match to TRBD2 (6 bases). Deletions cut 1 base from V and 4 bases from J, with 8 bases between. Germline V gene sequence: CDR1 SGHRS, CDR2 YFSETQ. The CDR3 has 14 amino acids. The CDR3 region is CASSLRESTGELFF. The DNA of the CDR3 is TGCGCCAGCAGCTTGCGGGAGTCCACCGGGGAGCTGTTTTTT.

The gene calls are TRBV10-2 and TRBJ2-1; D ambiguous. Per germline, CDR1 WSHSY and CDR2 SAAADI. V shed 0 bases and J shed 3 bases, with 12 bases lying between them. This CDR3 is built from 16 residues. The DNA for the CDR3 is TGCGCCAGCAGTGAGTCCCCGGGCTACTACTACAATGAGCAGTTCTTC. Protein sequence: CASSESPGYYYNEQFF.

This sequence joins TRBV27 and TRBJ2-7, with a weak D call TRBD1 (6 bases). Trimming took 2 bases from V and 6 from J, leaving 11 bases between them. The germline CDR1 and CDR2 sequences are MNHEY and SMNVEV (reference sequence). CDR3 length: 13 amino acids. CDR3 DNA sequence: TGTGCCAGCAGTTTACCTGGGGGCGGCGAGCAGTACTTC. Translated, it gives CASSLPGGGEQYF.

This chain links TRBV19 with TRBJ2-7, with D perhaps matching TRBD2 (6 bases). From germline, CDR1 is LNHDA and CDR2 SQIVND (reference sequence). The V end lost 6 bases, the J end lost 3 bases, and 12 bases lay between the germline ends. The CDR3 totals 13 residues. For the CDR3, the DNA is TGTGCCAGTAGCCCGGGAGTTTTCTACGAGCAGTACTTC. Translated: CASSPGVFYEQYF.

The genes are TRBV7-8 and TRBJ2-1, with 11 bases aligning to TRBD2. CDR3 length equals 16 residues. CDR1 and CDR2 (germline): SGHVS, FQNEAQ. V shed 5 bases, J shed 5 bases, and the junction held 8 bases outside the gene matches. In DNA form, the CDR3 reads TGTGCCAGCAGCCCCCCTATACTAGCGGGGGACAATGAGCAGTTCTTC. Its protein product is CASSPPILAGDNEQFF.

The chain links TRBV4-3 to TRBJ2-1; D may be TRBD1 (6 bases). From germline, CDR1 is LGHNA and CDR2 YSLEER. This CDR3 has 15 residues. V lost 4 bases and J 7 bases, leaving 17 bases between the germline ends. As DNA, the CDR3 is TGCGCCAGCAGCCCCGCAGGGGCCGATGAGAATGAGCAGTTCTTC. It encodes CASSPAGADENEQFF.

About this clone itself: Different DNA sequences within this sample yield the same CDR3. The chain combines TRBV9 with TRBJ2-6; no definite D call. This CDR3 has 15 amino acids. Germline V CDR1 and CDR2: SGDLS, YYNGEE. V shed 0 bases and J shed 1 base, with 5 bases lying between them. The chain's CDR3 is CASSVEGSGANVLTF. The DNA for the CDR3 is TGTGCCAGCAGCGTAGAAGGGTCTGGGGCCAACGTCCTGACTTTC.

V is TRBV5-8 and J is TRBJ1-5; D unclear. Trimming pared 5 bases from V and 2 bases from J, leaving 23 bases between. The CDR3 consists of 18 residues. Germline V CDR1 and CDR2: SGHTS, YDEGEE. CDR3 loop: CASRTRHEDAPGNQPQHF. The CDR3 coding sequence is TGTGCCAGCAGGACTAGACATGAGGACGCGCCGGGCAATCAGCCCCAGCATTTT.

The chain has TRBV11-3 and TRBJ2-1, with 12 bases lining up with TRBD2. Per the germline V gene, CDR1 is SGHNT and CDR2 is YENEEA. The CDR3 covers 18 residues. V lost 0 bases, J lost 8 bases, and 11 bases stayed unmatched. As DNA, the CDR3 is TGTGCCAGCAGCTTAGATAGGGCTAGCGGGAGGGCCCCCGATGAGCAGTTCTTC. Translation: CASSLDRASGRAPDEQFF.

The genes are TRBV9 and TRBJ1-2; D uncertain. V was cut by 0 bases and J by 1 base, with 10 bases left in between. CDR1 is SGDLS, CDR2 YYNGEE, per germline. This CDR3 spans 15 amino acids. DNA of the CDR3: TGTGCCAGCAGCGTAGATGACACCCTTAACTATGGCTACACCTTC. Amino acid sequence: CASSVDDTLNYGYTF.

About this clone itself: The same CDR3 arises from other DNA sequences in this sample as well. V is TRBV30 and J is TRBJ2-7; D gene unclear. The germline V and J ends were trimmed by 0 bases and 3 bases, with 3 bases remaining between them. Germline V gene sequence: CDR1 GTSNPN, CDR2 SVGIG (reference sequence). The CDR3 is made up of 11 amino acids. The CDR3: CAWSVSYEQYF. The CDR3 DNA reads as TGTGCCTGGAGTGTAAGCTACGAGCAGTACTTC.